This T cell receptor beta chain comes out of a study of blood T cell repertoires in COVID-19. TCRdb keeps only in-frame clones here, not all; method: immunoSEQ multiplex PCR. Among almost 300,000 clones, more than 85% were seen once, and the ten largest hold roughly 1.3%. Germline assignment: CDR1 SNHLY and CDR2 FYNNEI. V lost 7 bases and J 8 bases, leaving 17 bases between the germline ends. The CDR3 is 13 residues long. Sample: peripheral blood. The rearrangement joins TRBV2 to TRBJ1-2; the D is unclear. This receptor was taken from a man aged 70 or older with acute or convalescent COVID-19. CDR3 amino acids: CASTRWAGQGYTF. The DNA for the CDR3 is TGTGCCAGCACGAGATGGGCTGGGCAGGGCTACACCTTC.